This T cell receptor beta chain was profiled in a study of vaccination and CD4 T cells after COVID-19. In regard to this clonotype: No antigen is known for it.

Researchers used the Oncomine TCR Beta short-read assay to sequence DNA from cultured CD4+ T cells. TCRdb ran MiXCR on the PCR reads and lists one entry per CDR3 protein. The table has 13,000 or so distinct CDR3 sequences, roughly 29% seen once. Treatment given: roughly 11-day PBMC culture with coronavirus spike peptide pools or control peptides (ViraFEST assay). The sample here was CD4+ T cells from blood, cultured in vitro, taken before SARS-CoV-2 vaccination. This TCR derives from a human donor who received a COVID-19 vaccine.

The CDR3 coding sequence is TGTGCCAGCAGCTCGACAGCATATAATGAAAAACTGTTTTTT. It is translated as CASSSTAYNEKLFF. This sequence joins TRBV7-9 and TRBJ1-4, with D possibly TRBD1 on 5 matching bases. Germline CDR1 and CDR2: SEHNR and FQNEAQ (reference sequence). The CDR3 runs 14 residues. Trimming took off 4 bases at V and 4 bases at J, with 10 bases between the two ends.